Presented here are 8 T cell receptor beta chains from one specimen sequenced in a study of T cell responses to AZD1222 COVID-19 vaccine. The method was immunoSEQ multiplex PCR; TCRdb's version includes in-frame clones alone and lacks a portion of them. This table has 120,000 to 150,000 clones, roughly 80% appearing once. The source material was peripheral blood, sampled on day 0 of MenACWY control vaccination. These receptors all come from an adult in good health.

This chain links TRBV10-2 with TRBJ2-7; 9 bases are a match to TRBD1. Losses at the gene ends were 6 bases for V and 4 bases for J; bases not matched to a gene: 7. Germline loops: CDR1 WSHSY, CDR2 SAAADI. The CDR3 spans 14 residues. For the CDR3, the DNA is TGCGCCAGCAGGGCGGGGACAGGGCTTTACGAGCAGTACGTC. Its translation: CASRAGTGLYEQYV.

CDR3 nucleotide sequence: TGTGCCAGCAGTGAAACAGGGTCTTACGAGCAGTACTTC. Amino acid sequence: CASSETGSYEQYF. J is TRBJ2-7 and V is TRBV6-1; D is perhaps TRBD1 (6 bases). The length of the CDR3 is 13 residues. The germline CDR1 and CDR2 sequences are MNHNS and SASEGT. Trimming pared 2 bases from V and 4 bases from J, leaving 9 bases between.

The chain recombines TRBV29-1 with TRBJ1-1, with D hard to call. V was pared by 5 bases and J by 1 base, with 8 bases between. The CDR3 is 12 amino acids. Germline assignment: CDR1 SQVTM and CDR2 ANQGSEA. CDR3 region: CSVRRTNTEAFF. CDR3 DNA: TGCAGCGTTAGACGGACGAACACTGAAGCTTTCTTT.

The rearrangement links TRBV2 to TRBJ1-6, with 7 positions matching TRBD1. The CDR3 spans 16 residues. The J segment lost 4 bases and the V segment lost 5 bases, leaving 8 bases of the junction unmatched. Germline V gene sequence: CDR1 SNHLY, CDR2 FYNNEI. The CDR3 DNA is TGTGCCAGCAGTCCAACAGGGGCCCATTATAATTCACCCCTCCACTTT. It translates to CASSPTGAHYNSPLHF.

CDR3 region: CASSPGRYNEQFF. CDR3 sequence (DNA): TGCGCCAGCAGCCCGGGACGGTACAATGAGCAGTTCTTC. The chain recombines TRBV4-1 with TRBJ2-1, with D perhaps assigned TRBD1 or TRBD2 (5 bases each). V gave up 4 bases and J gave up 4 bases, with 8 bases separating them. This CDR3 is built from 13 residues. In germline, CDR1 is MGHRA, CDR2 YSYEKL.

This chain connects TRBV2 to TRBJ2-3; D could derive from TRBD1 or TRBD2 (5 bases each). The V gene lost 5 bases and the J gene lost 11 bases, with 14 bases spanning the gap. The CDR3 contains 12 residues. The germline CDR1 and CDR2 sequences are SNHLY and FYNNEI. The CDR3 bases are TGTGCCAGCAGTCACCCGGGACGGCAGCAGTATTTT. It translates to CASSHPGRQQYF.

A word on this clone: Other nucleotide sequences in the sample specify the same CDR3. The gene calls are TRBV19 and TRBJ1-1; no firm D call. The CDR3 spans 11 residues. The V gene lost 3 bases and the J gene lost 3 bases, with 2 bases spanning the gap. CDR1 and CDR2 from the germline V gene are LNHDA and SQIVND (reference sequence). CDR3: CASSIYTEAFF. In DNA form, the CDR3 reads TGTGCCAGTAGTATTTACACTGAAGCTTTCTTT.

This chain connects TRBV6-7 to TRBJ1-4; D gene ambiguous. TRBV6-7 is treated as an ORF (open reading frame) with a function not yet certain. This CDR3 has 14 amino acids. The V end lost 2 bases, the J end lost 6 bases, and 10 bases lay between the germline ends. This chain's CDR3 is CASSYRPGYEKLFF. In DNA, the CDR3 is TGTGCCAGCAGTTACCGGCCTGGCTATGAAAAACTGTTTTTT.